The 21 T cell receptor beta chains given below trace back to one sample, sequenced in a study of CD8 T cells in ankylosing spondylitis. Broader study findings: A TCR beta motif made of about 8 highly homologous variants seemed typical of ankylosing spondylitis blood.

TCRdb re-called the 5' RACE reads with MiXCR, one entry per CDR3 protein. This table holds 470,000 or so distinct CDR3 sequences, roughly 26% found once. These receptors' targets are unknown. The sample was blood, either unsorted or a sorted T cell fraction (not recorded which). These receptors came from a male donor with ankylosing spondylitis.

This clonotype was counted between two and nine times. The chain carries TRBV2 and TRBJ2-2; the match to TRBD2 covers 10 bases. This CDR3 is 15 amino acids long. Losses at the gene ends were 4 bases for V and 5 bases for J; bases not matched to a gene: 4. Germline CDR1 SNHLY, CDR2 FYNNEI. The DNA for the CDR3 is TGTGCCAGCAGTGGACTAGCGGGCTCAACCGGGGAGCTGTTTTTT. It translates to CASSGLAGSTGELFF.

CDR3 sequence (DNA): TGTGCCAGCAGCTTAGGTCCGTGGGGCTACACCTTC. The encoded protein is CASSLGPWGYTF. The chain is built from TRBV7-2 and TRBJ1-2; D not certain. The CDR3 extends over 12 amino acids. CDR1 and CDR2 from the germline V gene are SGHTA and FQGNSA. V lost 1 base, J lost 8 bases, and 8 bases lay in between.

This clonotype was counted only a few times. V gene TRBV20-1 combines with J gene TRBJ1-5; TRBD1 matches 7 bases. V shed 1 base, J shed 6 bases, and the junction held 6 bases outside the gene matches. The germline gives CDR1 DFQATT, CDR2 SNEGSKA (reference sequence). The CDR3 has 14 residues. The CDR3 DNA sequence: TGCAGTGCTAGAGGCGACAGGGAAGCTCAGCCCCAGCATTTT. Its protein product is CSARGDREAQPQHF.

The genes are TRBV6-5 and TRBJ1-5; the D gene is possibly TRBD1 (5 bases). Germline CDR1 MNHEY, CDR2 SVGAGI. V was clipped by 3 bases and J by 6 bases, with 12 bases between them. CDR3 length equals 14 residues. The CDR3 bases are TGTGCCAGCAGTTATCCTGGGGCTGGTCAGCCCCAGCATTTT. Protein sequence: CASSYPGAGQPQHF.

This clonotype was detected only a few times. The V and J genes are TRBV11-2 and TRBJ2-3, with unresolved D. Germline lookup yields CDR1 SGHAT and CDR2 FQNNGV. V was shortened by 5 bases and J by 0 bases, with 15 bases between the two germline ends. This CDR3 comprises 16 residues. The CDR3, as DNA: TGTGCCAGCAGCCCGCGGACCTTCCTGAGCACAGATACGCAGTATTTT. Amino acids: CASSPRTFLSTDTQYF.

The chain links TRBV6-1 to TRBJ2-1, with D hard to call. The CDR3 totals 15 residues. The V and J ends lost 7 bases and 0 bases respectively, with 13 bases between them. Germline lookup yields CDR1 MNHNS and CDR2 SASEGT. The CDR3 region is CASKGWSASYNEQFF. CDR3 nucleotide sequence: TGTGCCAGCAAAGGTTGGAGCGCCTCCTACAATGAGCAGTTCTTC.

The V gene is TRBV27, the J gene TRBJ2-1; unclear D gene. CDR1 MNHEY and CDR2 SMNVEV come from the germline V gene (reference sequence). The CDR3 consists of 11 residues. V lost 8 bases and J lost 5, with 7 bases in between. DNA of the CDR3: TGTGCCAGCGGCAGAGACAATGAGCAGTTCTTC. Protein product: CASGRDNEQFF.

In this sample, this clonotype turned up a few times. For the CDR3, the DNA is TGTGCCAGCAGTGAACGGCAGGGGAACCAAGAGACCCAGTACTTC. This gives the protein CASSERQGNQETQYF. The J gene is TRBJ2-5, the V gene TRBV2; D might be TRBD1 (6 bases). V lost 2 bases, J lost 0 bases, and 10 bases lay in between. The CDR3 runs 15 residues. Germline-derived CDR1 and CDR2 are SNHLY and FYNNEI.

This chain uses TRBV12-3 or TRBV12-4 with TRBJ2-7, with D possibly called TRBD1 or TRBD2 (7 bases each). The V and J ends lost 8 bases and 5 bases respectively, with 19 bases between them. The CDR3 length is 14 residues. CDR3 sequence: CASSSGGAGHEQYF. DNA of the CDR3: TGTGCCAGCTCATCAGGGGGGGCGGGCCACGAGCAGTACTTC.

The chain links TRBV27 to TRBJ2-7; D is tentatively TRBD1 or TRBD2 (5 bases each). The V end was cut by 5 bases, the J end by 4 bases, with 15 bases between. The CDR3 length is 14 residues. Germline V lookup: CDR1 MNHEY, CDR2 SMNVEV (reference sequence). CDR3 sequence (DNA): TGTGCCAGCAGTACCACCCGGGACCTGTACGAGCAGTACTTC. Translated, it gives CASSTTRDLYEQYF.

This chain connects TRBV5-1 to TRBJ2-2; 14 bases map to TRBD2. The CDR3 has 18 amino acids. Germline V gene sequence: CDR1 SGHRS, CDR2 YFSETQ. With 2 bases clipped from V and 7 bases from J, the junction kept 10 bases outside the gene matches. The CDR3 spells CASSFSGTSGREGGELFF. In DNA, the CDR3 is TGCGCCAGCAGCTTTTCCGGGACTAGCGGGAGAGAGGGCGGGGAGCTGTTTTTT.

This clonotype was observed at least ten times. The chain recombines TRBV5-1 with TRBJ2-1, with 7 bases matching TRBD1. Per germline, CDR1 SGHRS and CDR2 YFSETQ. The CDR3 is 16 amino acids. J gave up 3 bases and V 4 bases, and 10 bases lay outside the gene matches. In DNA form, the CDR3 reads TGCGCCAGCAGCCAGGGTATTACAGGGGACTACAATGAGCAGTTCTTC. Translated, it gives CASSQGITGDYNEQFF.

In DNA form, the CDR3 reads TGTGCCAGCAGTTTGGGACTAGCCCCCGATACGCAGTATTTT. It is translated as CASSLGLAPDTQYF. The chain recombines TRBV12-3 or TRBV12-4 with TRBJ2-3; 9 nucleotides align to TRBD2. J lost 6 bases, V lost 3 bases, and 4 bases had no gene match. This CDR3 has 14 amino acids.

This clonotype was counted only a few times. DNA for the CDR3: TGTGCCAGCAGTTTGGGGTTCGGGACAGACTTCAGGCCCCAGCATTTT. Its protein is CASSLGFGTDFRPQHF. The chain combines TRBV12-3 or TRBV12-4 with TRBJ1-5, with TRBD1 matching 7 bases. CDR3 length equals 16 residues. The V gene end was trimmed by 3 bases and the J gene end by 9 bases; junction bases not matched to a gene: 14.

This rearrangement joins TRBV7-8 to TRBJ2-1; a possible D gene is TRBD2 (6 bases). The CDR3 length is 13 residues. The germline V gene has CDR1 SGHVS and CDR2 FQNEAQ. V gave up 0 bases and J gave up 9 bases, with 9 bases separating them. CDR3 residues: CASSLASGVEQFF. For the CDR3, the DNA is TGTGCCAGCAGCTTAGCCTCGGGGGTTGAGCAGTTCTTC.

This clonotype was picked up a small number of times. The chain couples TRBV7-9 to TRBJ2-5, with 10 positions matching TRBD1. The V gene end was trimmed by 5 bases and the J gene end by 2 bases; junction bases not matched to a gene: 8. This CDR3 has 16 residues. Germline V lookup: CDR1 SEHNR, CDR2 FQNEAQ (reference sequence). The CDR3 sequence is CASSVRDRGQQETQYF. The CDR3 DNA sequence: TGTGCCAGCAGCGTCCGGGACAGGGGCCAACAAGAGACCCAGTACTTC.

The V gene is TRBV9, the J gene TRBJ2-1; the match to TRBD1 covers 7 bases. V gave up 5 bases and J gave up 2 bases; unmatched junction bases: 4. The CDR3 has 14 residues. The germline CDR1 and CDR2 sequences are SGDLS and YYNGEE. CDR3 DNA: TGTGCCAGCAGACCGGGACAGACCTACAATGAGCAGTTCTTC. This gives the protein CASRPGQTYNEQFF.

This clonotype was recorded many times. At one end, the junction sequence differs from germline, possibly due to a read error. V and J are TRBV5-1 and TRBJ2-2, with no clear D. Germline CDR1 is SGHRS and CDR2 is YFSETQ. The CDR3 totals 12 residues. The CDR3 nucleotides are TGTGCCAGCAGCTTTAGCACCGGGGAGCTGTTTTTT. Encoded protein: CASSFSTGELFF. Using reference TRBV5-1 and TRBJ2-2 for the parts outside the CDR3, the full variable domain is KAGVTQTPRYLIKTRGQQVTLSCSPISGHRSVSWYQQTPGQGLQFLFEYFSETQRNKGNFPGRFSGRQFSNSRSEMNVSTLELGDSALYLCASSFSTGELFFGEGSRLTVL.

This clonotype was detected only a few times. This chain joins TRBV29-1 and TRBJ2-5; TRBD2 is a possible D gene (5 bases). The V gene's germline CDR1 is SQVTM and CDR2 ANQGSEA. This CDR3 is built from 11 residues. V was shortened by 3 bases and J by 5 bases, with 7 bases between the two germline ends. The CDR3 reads CSVDPGETQYF. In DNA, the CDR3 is TGCAGCGTTGATCCGGGGGAGACCCAGTACTTC.

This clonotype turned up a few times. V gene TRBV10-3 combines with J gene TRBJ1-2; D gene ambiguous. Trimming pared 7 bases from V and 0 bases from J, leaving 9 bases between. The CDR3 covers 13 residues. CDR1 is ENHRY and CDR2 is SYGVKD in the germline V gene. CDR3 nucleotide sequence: TGTGCCATCAACGGAGGGCCTAACTATGGCTACACCTTC. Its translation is CAINGGPNYGYTF.

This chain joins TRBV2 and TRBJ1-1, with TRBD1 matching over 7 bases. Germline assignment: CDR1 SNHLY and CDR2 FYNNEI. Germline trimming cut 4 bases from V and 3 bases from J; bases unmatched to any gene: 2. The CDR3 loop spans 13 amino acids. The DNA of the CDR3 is TGTGCCAGCAGTGCAGACAGGGACACTGAAGCTTTCTTT. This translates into CASSADRDTEAFF.